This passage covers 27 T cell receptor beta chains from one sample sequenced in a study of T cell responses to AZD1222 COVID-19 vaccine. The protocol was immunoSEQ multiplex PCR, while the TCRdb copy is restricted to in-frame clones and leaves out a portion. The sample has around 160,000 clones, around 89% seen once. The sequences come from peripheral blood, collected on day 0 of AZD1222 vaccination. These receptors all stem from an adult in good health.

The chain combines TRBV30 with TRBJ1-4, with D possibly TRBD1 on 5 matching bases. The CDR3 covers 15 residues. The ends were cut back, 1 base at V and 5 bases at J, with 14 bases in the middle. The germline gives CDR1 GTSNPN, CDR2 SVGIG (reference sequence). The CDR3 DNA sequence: TGTGCCTGGAGTGGTTGGACACCGGGCAATGAAAAACTGTTTTTT. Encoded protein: CAWSGWTPGNEKLFF.

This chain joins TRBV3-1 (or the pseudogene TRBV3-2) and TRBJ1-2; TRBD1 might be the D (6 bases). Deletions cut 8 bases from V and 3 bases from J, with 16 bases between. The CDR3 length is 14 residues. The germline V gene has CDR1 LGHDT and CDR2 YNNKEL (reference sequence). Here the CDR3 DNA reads TGTGCCAGCGGCAGACTGGACAGAGACTATGGCTACACCTTC. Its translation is CASGRLDRDYGYTF.

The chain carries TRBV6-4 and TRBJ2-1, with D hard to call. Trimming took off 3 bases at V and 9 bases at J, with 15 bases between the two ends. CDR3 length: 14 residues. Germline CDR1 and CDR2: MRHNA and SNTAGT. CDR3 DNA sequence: TGTGCCAGCAGTGAAGCCGCTGGCTATGGTGAGCAGTTCTTC. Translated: CASSEAAGYGEQFF.

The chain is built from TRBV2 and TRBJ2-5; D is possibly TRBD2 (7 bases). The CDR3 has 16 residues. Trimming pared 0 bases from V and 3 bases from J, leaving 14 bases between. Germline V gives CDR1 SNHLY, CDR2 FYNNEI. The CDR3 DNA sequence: TGTGCCAGCAGTGAAGCGGGTGCGGGGGCTGAAGAGACCCAGTACTTC. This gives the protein CASSEAGAGAEETQYF.

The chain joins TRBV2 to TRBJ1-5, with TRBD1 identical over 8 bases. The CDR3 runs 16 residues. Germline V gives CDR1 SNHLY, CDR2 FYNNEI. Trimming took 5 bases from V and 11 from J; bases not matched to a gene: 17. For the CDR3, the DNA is TGTGCCAGCAGTCGGGCCGAGACAGGGGTGGCCCCAGCCCAGCATTTT. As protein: CASSRAETGVAPAQHF.

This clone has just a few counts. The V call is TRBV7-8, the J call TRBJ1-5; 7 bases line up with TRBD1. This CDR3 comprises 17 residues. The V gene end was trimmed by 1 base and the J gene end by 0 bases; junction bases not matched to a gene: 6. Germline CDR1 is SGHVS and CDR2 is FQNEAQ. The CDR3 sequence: CASSLEGATYSNQPQHF. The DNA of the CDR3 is TGTGCCAGCAGCTTAGAGGGGGCCACCTATAGCAATCAGCCCCAGCATTTT.

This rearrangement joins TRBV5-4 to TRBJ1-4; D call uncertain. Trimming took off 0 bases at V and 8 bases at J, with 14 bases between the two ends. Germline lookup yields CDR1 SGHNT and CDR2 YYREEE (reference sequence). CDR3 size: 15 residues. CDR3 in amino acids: CASSLEGDPIEKLFF. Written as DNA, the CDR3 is TGTGCCAGCAGCTTGGAAGGAGACCCAATCGAAAAACTGTTTTTT.

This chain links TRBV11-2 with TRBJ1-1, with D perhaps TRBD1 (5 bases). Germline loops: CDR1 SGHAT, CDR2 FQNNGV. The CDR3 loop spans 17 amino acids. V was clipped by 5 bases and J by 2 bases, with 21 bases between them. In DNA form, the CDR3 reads TGTGCCAGCAGCCCCCAAAACCGGGGGACCTCAAACACTGAAGCTTTCTTT. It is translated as CASSPQNRGTSNTEAFF.

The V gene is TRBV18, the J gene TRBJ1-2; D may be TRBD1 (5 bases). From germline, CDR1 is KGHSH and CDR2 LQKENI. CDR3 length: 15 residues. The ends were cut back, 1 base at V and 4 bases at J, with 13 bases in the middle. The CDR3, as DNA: TGTGCCAGCTCACCACGGGACTCGGATCCCTATGGCTACACCTTC. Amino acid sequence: CASSPRDSDPYGYTF.

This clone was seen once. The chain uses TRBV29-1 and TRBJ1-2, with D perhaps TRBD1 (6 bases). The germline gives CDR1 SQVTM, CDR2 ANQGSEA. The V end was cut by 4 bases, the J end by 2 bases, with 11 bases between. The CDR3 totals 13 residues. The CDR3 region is CSVGETGNYGYTF. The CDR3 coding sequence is TGCAGCGTTGGAGAAACAGGGAACTATGGCTACACCTTC.

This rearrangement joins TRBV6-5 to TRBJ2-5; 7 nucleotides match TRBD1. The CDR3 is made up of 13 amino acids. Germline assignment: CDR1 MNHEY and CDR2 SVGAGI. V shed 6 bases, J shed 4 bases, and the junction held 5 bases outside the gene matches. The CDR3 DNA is TGTGCCAGCAGATCTACAGGGGTAGAGACCCAGTACTTC. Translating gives CASRSTGVETQYF.

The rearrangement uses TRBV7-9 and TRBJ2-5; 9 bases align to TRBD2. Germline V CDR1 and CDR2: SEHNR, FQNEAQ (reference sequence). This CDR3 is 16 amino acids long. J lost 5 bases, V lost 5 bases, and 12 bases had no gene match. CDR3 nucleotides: TGTGCCAGCAGCCCCTCGCTAGCGGGGCCCCGGGAGACCCAGTACTTC. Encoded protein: CASSPSLAGPRETQYF.

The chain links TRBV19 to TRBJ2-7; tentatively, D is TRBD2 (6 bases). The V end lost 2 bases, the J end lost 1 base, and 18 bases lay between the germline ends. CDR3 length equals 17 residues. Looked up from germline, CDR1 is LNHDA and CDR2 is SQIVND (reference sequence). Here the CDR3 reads CASSIQGGSGWSYEQYF. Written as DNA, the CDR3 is TGTGCCAGTAGTATACAAGGAGGGAGCGGGTGGTCCTACGAGCAGTACTTC.

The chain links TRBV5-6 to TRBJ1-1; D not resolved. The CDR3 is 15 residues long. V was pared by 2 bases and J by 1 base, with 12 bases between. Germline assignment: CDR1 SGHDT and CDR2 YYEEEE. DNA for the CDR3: TGTGCCAGCAGCTTCTACGGGCGGGAGAACACTGAAGCTTTCTTT. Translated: CASSFYGRENTEAFF.

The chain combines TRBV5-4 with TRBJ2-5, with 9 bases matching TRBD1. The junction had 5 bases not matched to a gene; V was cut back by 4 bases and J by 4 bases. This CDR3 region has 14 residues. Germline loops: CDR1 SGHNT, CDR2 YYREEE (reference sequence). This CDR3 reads CASSQQGASETQYF. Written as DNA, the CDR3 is TGTGCCAGCAGCCAACAGGGGGCCTCAGAGACCCAGTACTTC.

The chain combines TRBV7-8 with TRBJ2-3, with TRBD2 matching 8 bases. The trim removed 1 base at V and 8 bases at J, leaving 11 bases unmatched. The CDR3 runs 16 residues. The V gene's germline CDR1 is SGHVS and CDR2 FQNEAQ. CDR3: CASSLGAGGAPSTQYF. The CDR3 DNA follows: TGTGCCAGCAGCTTAGGTGCCGGGGGGGCCCCCAGTACGCAGTATTTT.

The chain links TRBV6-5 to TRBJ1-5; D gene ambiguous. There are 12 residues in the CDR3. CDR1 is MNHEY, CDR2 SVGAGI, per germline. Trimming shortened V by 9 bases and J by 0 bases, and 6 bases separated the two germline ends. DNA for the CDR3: TGTGCCAGTAGACTTAGCAATCAGCCCCAGCATTTT. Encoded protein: CASRLSNQPQHF.

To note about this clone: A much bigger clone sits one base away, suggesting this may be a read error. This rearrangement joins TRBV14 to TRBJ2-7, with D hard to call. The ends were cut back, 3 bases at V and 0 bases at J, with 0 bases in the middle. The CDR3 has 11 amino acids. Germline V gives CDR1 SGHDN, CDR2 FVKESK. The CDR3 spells CASSHSYEQYF. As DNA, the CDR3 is TGTGCCAGCAGCCACTCCTACGAGCAGTACTTC.

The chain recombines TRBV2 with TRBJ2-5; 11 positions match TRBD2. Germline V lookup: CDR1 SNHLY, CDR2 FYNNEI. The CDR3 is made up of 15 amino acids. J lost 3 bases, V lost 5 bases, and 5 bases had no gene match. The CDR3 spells CASSRQTSGKETQYF. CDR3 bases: TGTGCCAGCAGTCGTCAGACTAGCGGGAAAGAGACCCAGTACTTC.

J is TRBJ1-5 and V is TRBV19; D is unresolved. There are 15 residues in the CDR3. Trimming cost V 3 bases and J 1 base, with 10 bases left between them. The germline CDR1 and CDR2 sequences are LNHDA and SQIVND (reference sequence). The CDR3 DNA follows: TGTGCCAGTAGTATGTGGTCGAGGAGCAATCAGCCCCAGCATTTT. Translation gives CASSMWSRSNQPQHF.

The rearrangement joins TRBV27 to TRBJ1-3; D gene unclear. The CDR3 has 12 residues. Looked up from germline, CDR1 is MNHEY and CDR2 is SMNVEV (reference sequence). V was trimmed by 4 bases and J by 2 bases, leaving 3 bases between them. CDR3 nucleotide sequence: TGTGCCAGCAGTTCGCCTGGAAACACCATATATTTT. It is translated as CASSSPGNTIYF.

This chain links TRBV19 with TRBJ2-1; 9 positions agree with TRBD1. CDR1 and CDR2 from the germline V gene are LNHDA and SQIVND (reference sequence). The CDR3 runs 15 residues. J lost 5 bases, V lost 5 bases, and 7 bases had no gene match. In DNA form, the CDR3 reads TGTGCCAGTAGTCCCCGGGACAGGGCGAACAATGAGCAGTTCTTC. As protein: CASSPRDRANNEQFF.

The DNA for the CDR3 is TGTGCCAGCAGTGAGGGGCCTCGGTCGGAGTACTTC. Residues: CASSEGPRSEYF. This sequence joins TRBV25-1 and TRBJ2-7; possible D gene TRBD1, 5 bases. Germline V gives CDR1 MGHDK, CDR2 SYGVNS. Deletions cut 3 bases from V and 11 bases from J, with 14 bases between. CDR3 length: 12 residues.

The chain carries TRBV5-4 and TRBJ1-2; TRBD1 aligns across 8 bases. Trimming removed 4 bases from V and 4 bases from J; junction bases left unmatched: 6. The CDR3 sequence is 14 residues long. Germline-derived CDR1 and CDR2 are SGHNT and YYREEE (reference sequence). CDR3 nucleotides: TGTGCCAGCAGCCGGGACAGGCGGAGCTATGGCTACACCTTC. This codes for CASSRDRRSYGYTF.

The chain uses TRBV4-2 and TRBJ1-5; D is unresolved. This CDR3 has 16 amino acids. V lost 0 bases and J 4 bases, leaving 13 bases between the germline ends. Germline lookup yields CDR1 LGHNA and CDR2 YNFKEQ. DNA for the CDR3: TGTGCCAGCAGCCAAGAGTTGAGGACCACTAATCAGCCCCAGCATTTT. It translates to CASSQELRTTNQPQHF.

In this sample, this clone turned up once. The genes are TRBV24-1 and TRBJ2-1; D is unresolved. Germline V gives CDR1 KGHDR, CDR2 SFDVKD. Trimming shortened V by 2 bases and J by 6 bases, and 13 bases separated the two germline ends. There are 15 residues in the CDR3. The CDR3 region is CATSDSGSPRNEQFF. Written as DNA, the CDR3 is TGTGCCACCAGTGATTCTGGCTCCCCCCGCAATGAGCAGTTCTTC.

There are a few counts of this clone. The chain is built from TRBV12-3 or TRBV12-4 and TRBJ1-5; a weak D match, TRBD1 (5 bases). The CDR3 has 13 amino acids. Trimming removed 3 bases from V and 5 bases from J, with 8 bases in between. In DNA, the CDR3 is TGTGCCAGCAGTTTGGCAGGGCATCAGCCCCAGCATTTT. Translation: CASSLAGHQPQHF.